This T cell receptor beta chain derives from a study of monozygotic twins with inflammatory bowel disease. TCRdb reanalyzed the 5' RACE reads and collapses them to one entry per CDR3 protein, without DNA. The table for this sample gives 93,000 or so distinct CDR3 sequences. Whole blood that had not undergone T cell sorting provided the isolated total RNA. Germline V CDR1 and CDR2: MNHEY, SVGEGT. CDR3 length: 17 residues. The sample taken for sequencing was blood. This clonotype was obtained from a human donor with ulcerative colitis or Crohn's disease, or a healthy co-twin of an affected twin (not recorded which). This chain links TRBV6-2 or TRBV6-3 with TRBJ2-1. The CDR3 is CASSFSTGYSSYNEQFF.